These T cell receptor beta chains were read from a single sample in a study of monozygotic twins with inflammatory bowel disease. Using the 5' RACE reads, TCRdb records one entry per CDR3 protein without DNA. The sample includes about 420,000 distinct CDR3 sequences. The sample was blood. These receptors all stem from a human donor with ulcerative colitis or Crohn's disease, or a healthy co-twin of an affected twin (not recorded which). Each CDR3 is given with its conserved first and last residue.

12,TRBJ1-2,TRBV19,CASTLDHYGYTF
15,TRBJ2-3,TRBV5-1,CASKRTGDRTDTQYF
15,TRBJ1-1,TRBV18,CASSPLNGADTEAFF
15,TRBJ2-7,TRBV28,CASSLTGGTVREQYF
13,TRBJ1-2,TRBV30,CAWSVQGLYGYTF
14,TRBJ1-2,TRBV3-1,CASSQERGNYGYTF
15,TRBJ2-7,TRBV21-1,CASSKKQGRTYEQYF
15,TRBJ2-7,TRBV28,CASHTPSGSRNEQYF
14,TRBJ1-1,TRBV3-1,CASRLQGASTEAFF
15,TRBJ1-1,TRBV5-4,CASSPTGQGYAEAFF
17,TRBJ2-1,TRBV7-9,CASSLAPGPPPYNEQFF
14,TRBJ1-5,TRBV7-2,CASSLDRGGGPQHF
15,TRBJ2-1,TRBV7-6,CASSYGQVMYNEQFF
14,TRBJ2-3,TRBV7-9,CASSRPGSRYTQYF
14,TRBJ1-5,TRBV18,CASSFGGADQPQHF
13,TRBJ2-3,TRBV6-6,CASSYSIMDTQYF
14,TRBJ1-1,TRBV7-9,CASSPQSQITEAFF
12,TRBJ2-7,TRBV20-1,CSATDRPYEQYF
12,TRBJ2-5,TRBV18,CASSPQQETQYF
16,TRBJ2-6,TRBV10-3,CAISESRAAGANVLTF
18,TRBJ2-1,TRBV20-1,CSARDRQGRTSGYNEQFF
14,TRBJ2-7,TRBV7-9,CASSADSNLSEQYF
11,TRBJ1-2,TRBV29-1,CSVEGRNGYTF
16,TRBJ2-2,TRBV7-8,CASSLDGGRGTGELFF
14,TRBJ2-1,TRBV12-3/TRBV12-4,CASRLRDSYNEQFF
14,TRBJ1-2,TRBV20-1,CSAPYQGANYGYTF
16,TRBJ2-7,TRBV23-1,CASSPLLPEMSYEQYF
15,TRBJ2-6,TRBV19,CASSYTSSGANVLTF
17,TRBJ2-6,TRBV5-1,CASSSLPRVAGANVLTF
12,TRBJ1-1,TRBV3-1,CASEGGGFEAFF
14,TRBJ1-3,TRBV15,CATSRGTAGNTIYF
13,TRBJ2-7,TRBV6-6,CASSPNQGAGQYF
15,TRBJ2-3,TRBV7-6,CASSLGTPTGDTQYF
13,TRBJ1-2,TRBV20-1,CSARMFGSDGYTF
13,TRBJ2-7,TRBV5-4,CAEYTGNSYEQYF
12,TRBJ2-1,TRBV5-1,CASSAQGNEQFF
15,TRBJ2-1,TRBV20-1,CSAEGRTSGRNEQFF
15,TRBJ2-3,TRBV12-3/TRBV12-4,CASSLYGASTDTQYF
15,TRBJ2-3,TRBV7-2,CASSLDGGGADTQYF
17,TRBJ2-3,TRBV24-1,CATSDSGLAEGGDTQYF
14,TRBJ2-1,TRBV7-3,CASSLRGDAGEQFF
14,TRBJ2-5,TRBV15,CATSRGDNQETQYF